Below are 23 T cell receptor beta chains sequenced from a single sample in a study of blood T cells in healthy people across ages. Primed by a sample-barcoded 5' primer and a J-beta primer mix, a second PCR proceeded for about 7 to 11 cycles. MiXCR, applied by TCRdb to the 5' RACE reads, yields one record per CDR3 protein. Of 900,000 to 950,000 distinct CDR3 sequences listed, 25% to 30% were seen once; the top ten hold roughly 10%. The same data also went into a second study, on T cells of mothers and their children.

Material for sequencing was blood. These receptor sequences come from a woman aged 40 to 50 in good health.

This clonotype was seen only a few times. V gene TRBV6-5 combines with J gene TRBJ2-7; 11 bases fit TRBD1. The CDR3 has 15 residues. Germline V gene data show CDR1 as MNHEY and CDR2 as SVGAGI. Losses at the gene ends were 8 bases for V and 1 base for J; bases not matched to a gene: 7. This CDR3 reads CASRYRDRGSYEQYF. The DNA of the CDR3 is TGTGCCAGCCGATACCGGGACAGGGGGTCCTACGAGCAGTACTTC.

Ten or more counts support this clonotype. This chain links TRBV7-2 with TRBJ2-3; D gene uncertain. The ends were cut back, 4 bases at V and 2 bases at J, with 4 bases in the middle. Germline lookup yields CDR1 SGHTA and CDR2 FQGNSA. CDR3 length equals 12 residues. The CDR3 spells CASSSYTDTQYF. The CDR3 nucleotides read TGTGCCAGCAGCTCCTACACAGATACGCAGTATTTT.

The chain employs TRBV20-1 and TRBJ2-3; D might be TRBD2 (5 bases). This CDR3 comprises 17 residues. Germline V gene sequence: CDR1 DFQATT, CDR2 SNEGSKA (reference sequence). The V and J ends lost 0 bases and 0 bases respectively, with 16 bases between them. The CDR3 sequence: CSARDIRGTTSTDTQYF. CDR3 nucleotides: TGCAGTGCTAGAGATATCCGGGGAACGACTAGCACAGATACGCAGTATTTT.

The chain recombines TRBV5-1 with TRBJ2-7; D is perhaps TRBD1 or TRBD2 (6 bases each). The J call is in doubt because the DNA end fits TRBJ2-5 better. This CDR3 region has 14 residues. Germline CDR1 is SGHRS and CDR2 is YFSETQ. In nucleotides, the CDR3 is TGCGCCAGCACCAGAGGGGGGACCAGGGAGACCCAGTACTTC. It codes for CASTRGGTRETQYF.

This clonotype was seen a handful of times. The V gene is TRBV4-3, the J gene TRBJ1-2; D is ambiguous. The germline gives CDR1 LGHNA, CDR2 YSLEER. CDR3 length: 13 residues. V lost 0 bases to trimming and J lost 8 bases, with 10 bases between them. CDR3 sequence: CASSQDLGDGYTF. The CDR3 DNA reads as TGCGCCAGCAGCCAAGATTTAGGTGACGGCTACACCTTC.

This sequence joins TRBV15 and TRBJ2-3; D is possibly TRBD2 (5 bases). The CDR3 contains 14 residues. The V and J ends lost 9 bases and 0 bases respectively, with 13 bases between them. The V gene's germline CDR1 is LNHNV and CDR2 YYDKDF (reference sequence). The CDR3 loop is CATGDGLSTDTQYF. CDR3 DNA sequence: TGTGCCACGGGAGACGGGCTAAGCACAGATACGCAGTATTTT.

This clonotype was detected many times. The rearrangement joins TRBV5-8 to TRBJ1-1, with D unclear. The germline V gene has CDR1 SGHTS and CDR2 YDEGEE. The length of the CDR3 is 11 residues. With 0 bases removed from V and 8 bases from J, the gap between germline ends came to 5 bases. This CDR3 is CASSLVREAFF. The CDR3 nucleotides are TGTGCCAGCAGCTTGGTCAGGGAAGCTTTCTTT.

This clonotype was picked up a small number of times. The chain employs TRBV3-1 and TRBJ2-3, with 12 bases aligning to TRBD1. The V segment lost 7 bases and the J segment 5 bases; nucleotides outside the gene matches: 4. The CDR3 contains 14 residues. Germline lookup yields CDR1 LGHDT and CDR2 YNNKEL (reference sequence). In nucleotides, the CDR3 is TGTGCCAGCACCGGGACAGGGGGCAGAGATACGCAGTATTTT. This encodes CASTGTGGRDTQYF.

The V gene is TRBV5-5, the J gene TRBJ2-5; 8 bases fit TRBD1. The J segment lost 5 bases and the V segment lost 4 bases, leaving 13 bases of the junction unmatched. This CDR3 is built from 16 residues. CDR1 and CDR2 (germline): SGHKS, YYEKEE (reference sequence). The CDR3 DNA reads as TGTGCCAGCAGCGTAAATCCCAGGACAGGGCGCGAGACCCAGTACTTC. This translates into CASSVNPRTGRETQYF. Complete variable domain (other parts from reference TRBV5-5 and TRBJ2-5): DAGVTQSPTHLIKTRGQQVTLRCSPISGHKSVSWYQQVLGQGPQFIFQYYEKEERGRGNFPDRFSARQFPNYSSELNVNALLLGDSALYLCASSVNPRTGRETQYFGPGTRLLVL.

This clonotype was counted ten times or more. This sequence joins TRBV20-1 and TRBJ2-3, with D perhaps assigned TRBD1 or TRBD2 (6 bases each). CDR1 is DFQATT and CDR2 is SNEGSKA in the germline V gene (reference sequence). This CDR3 spans 15 amino acids. The ends were cut back, 6 bases at V and 0 bases at J, with 16 bases in the middle. CDR3 residues: CSAPRGPGSTDTQYF. In DNA form, the CDR3 reads TGCAGTGCGCCCCGGGGGCCGGGGAGCACAGATACGCAGTATTTT.

The sample holds a few counts of this clonotype. V is TRBV18 and J is TRBJ2-7, with D possibly being TRBD1 (6 bases). V was shortened by 6 bases and J by 6 bases, with 24 bases between the two germline ends. There are 16 residues in the CDR3. Germline CDR1 reads KGHSH; CDR2 reads LQKENI. The CDR3 is CASSRSSGTPVGEQYF. The CDR3, as DNA: TGTGCCAGCTCCCGGTCCTCAGGGACACCCGTCGGCGAGCAGTACTTC.

This clonotype was detected only a few times. The chain's CDR3 is CASSRGGVPYNEQFF. CDR3 coding DNA: TGTGCCAGCAGCCGTGGGGGGGTGCCCTACAATGAGCAGTTCTTC. This chain links TRBV5-6 with TRBJ2-1; 7 bases match TRBD2. The CDR3 spans 15 residues. Trimming cost V 4 bases and J 2 bases; bases outside gene matches: 6. Per the germline V gene, CDR1 is SGHDT and CDR2 is YYEEEE.

The sample holds many counts of this clonotype. The chain carries TRBV5-1 and TRBJ2-7, with a weak D call TRBD2 (7 bases). V was shortened by 5 bases and J by 0 bases, with 15 bases between the two germline ends. In germline, CDR1 is SGHRS, CDR2 YFSETQ. There are 15 residues in the CDR3. The chain's CDR3 is CASRGGLADSYEQYF. The CDR3, as DNA: TGCGCCAGCAGGGGGGGGCTCGCGGACTCCTACGAGCAGTACTTC. The whole variable domain, filled in from reference TRBV5-1 and TRBJ2-7, reads KAGVTQTPRYLIKTRGQQVTLSCSPISGHRSVSWYQQTPGQGLQFLFEYFSETQRNKGNFPGRFSGRQFSNSRSEMNVSTLELGDSALYLCASRGGLADSYEQYFGPGTRLTVT.

This clonotype was seen ten or more times. The rearrangement joins TRBV4-1 to TRBJ2-7, with 7 bases fitting TRBD1. The CDR3 length is 15 residues. Trimming at V came to 3 bases and at J to 6 bases, leaving 11 bases not matched to a gene. The germline CDR1 and CDR2 sequences are MGHRA and YSYEKL. The CDR3 loop is CASSQLVGTASEQYF. As DNA, the CDR3 is TGCGCCAGCAGCCAGCTAGTAGGGACAGCCTCCGAGCAGTACTTC.

This clonotype was counted many times. V and J are TRBV7-3 and TRBJ2-5; no reliable D call. The germline V and J ends were trimmed by 3 bases and 5 bases, with 13 bases remaining between them. Germline V CDR1 and CDR2: SGHTA, FQGTGA. The CDR3 consists of 14 residues. Here the CDR3 reads CASSLGSLPETQYF. CDR3 coding DNA: TGTGCCAGCAGCTTGGGGTCGCTCCCGGAGACCCAGTACTTC.

This chain uses TRBV6-2 or TRBV6-3 with TRBJ1-4; D remains unclear. This CDR3 has 12 residues. Trimming removed 4 bases from V and 11 bases from J, with 11 bases in between. CDR1 and CDR2 from the germline V gene are MNHEY and SVGEGT. The CDR3 DNA sequence: TGTGCCAGCAGTTCCGGATTGGGGAAACTGTTTTTT. This translates into CASSSGLGKLFF.

The CDR3, as DNA: TGTGCTGTTGCCGGGACCCCAACCTACGAGCAGTACTTC. Its translation: CAVAGTPTYEQYF. The chain links TRBV28 to TRBJ2-7; either TRBD1 or TRBD2 may fit D (5 bases each). Per germline, CDR1 MDHEN and CDR2 SYDVKM. This CDR3 has 13 residues. Full variable domain (remainder filled in from reference TRBV28 and TRBJ2-7): DVKVTQSSRYLVKRTGEKVFLECVQDMDHENMFWYRQDPGLGLRLIYFSYDVKMKEKGDIPEGYSVSREKKERFSLILESASTNQTSMYLCAVAGTPTYEQYFGPGTRLTVT.

This clonotype was counted between two and nine times. This CDR3 is CASSLGGGLPILETQYF. CDR3 DNA sequence: TGCGCCAGCAGCTTGGGGGGGGGACTGCCGATCTTGGAGACCCAGTACTTC. This chain links TRBV5-1 with TRBJ2-5, with 7 bases that match TRBD2. The CDR3 covers 17 residues. With V trimmed by 0 bases and J by 5 bases, 13 bases remained unmatched. Looked up from germline, CDR1 is SGHRS and CDR2 is YFSETQ.

This clonotype showed up many times. Germline is not matched at one junction end, which may reflect a read error. The chain has TRBV7-7 and TRBJ2-5; 9 bases line up with TRBD1. CDR1 is SSHAT, CDR2 FNYEAQ, per germline (reference sequence). This CDR3 region has 13 residues. The CDR3 coding sequence is TGTGCTAGCAGCCTCGGACAGGGGAAGACCCAGTACTTC. Translating gives CASSLGQGKTQYF.

This clonotype appeared many times. J is TRBJ2-7 and V is TRBV9; D might be TRBD1 or TRBD2, each matching 5 bases. Germline CDR1 reads SGDLS; CDR2 reads YYNGEE. This CDR3 has 12 amino acids. With 6 bases removed from V and 6 bases from J, the gap between germline ends came to 13 bases. The CDR3 spells CASTIKRGEQYF. CDR3 in DNA: TGTGCCAGCACCATAAAGAGGGGCGAGCAGTACTTC.

The chain joins TRBV25-1 to TRBJ2-3; TRBD1 aligns across 7 bases. Trimming at V came to 1 base and at J to 4 bases, leaving 5 bases not matched to a gene. This CDR3 is built from 15 residues. Germline V gene lookup returns CDR1 MGHDK and CDR2 SYGVNS. Here the CDR3 reads CASSELTGIADTQYF. The DNA of the CDR3 is TGTGCCAGCAGTGAATTGACAGGGATTGCAGATACGCAGTATTTT.

At least ten counts were recorded for this clonotype. V usage is TRBV29-1 and J usage is TRBJ1-2; D may be TRBD1 (5 bases). Trimming stripped 3 bases from V and 4 bases from J, with 21 bases between. Germline CDR1 is SQVTM and CDR2 is ANQGSEA. There are 16 residues in the CDR3. CDR3 bases: TGCAGCGTTGAGACTGAATCCACGAGGGGTACCTATGGCTACACCTTC. This codes for CSVETESTRGTYGYTF. The full variable domain, in which reference TRBV29-1 and TRBJ1-2 provide the parts outside the CDR3, is SAVISQKPSRDICQRGTSLTIQCQVDSQVTMMFWYRQQPGQSLTLIATANQGSEATYESGFVIDKFPISRPNLTFSTLTVSNMSPEDSSIYLCSVETESTRGTYGYTFGSGTRLTVV.

The rearrangement links TRBV5-1 to TRBJ2-5, with D tentatively TRBD2 (6 bases). The J call is uncertain, as TRBJ2-7 better fits the DNA end. CDR1 and CDR2 from the germline V gene are SGHRS and YFSETQ. This CDR3 spans 12 amino acids. CDR3 nucleotide sequence: TGCGCCAGCAGCTTGGTAGCGGACGAGCAGTACTTC. This sequence encodes CASSLVADEQYF.